The 30 T cell receptor beta chains in this list originate from one sample, sequenced in a study of T cell responses to AZD1222 COVID-19 vaccine. This table comes from immunoSEQ multiplex PCR, and its TCRdb copy is limited to in-frame clones, with some not included. The sample includes about 170,000 clones, 87% seen only once; the top ten take 0.95% to 1.1%. The starting material was peripheral blood, obtained 28 days after the second AZD1222 dose. The receptor source for this set is an adult who received the AZD1222 COVID-19 vaccine.

The CDR3 DNA reads TGTGCCAGCAGCCAACGGGGGGACTCCTACGAGCAGTACTTC. It encodes CASSQRGDSYEQYF. The chain employs TRBV3-1 (or the pseudogene TRBV3-2) and TRBJ2-7, with TRBD2 matching 7 bases. The V and J ends lost 2 bases and 0 bases, in that order; junction bases with no gene match: 1. The CDR3 totals 14 residues. Germline V gene sequence: CDR1 LGHDT, CDR2 YNNKEL (reference sequence).

This clone was seen just once. The rearrangement joins TRBV6-5 to TRBJ2-7; D unresolved. The germline V and J ends were trimmed by 6 bases and 5 bases, with 14 bases remaining between them. Germline V lookup: CDR1 MNHEY, CDR2 SVGAGI. CDR3 size: 13 residues. CDR3 region: CASRARWFDEQYF. The CDR3 DNA sequence: TGTGCCAGCAGAGCCCGTTGGTTCGACGAGCAGTACTTC.

This clone was found once. This chain joins TRBV2 and TRBJ1-2, with TRBD1 identical over 9 bases. V lost 5 bases and J lost 1; bases outside the gene matches: 2. CDR1 and CDR2 (germline): SNHLY, FYNNEI. The CDR3 runs to 14 residues. CDR3 sequence (DNA): TGTGCCAGCAGTTTGGACAGGGGTAACTATGGCTACACCTTC. This translates into CASSLDRGNYGYTF. Variable domain in full (rest from reference TRBV2 and TRBJ1-2): EPEVTQTPSHQVTQMGQEVILRCVPISNHLYFYWYRQILGQKVEFLVSFYNNEISEKSEIFDDQFSVERPDGSNFTLKIRSTKLEDSAMYFCASSLDRGNYGYTFGSGTRLTVV.

The J gene is TRBJ1-3, the V gene TRBV6-5, with a possible D match to TRBD1 (6 bases). Trimming pared 6 bases from V and 2 bases from J, leaving 14 bases between. Per germline, CDR1 MNHEY and CDR2 SVGAGI. This CDR3 has 15 amino acids. In DNA, the CDR3 is TGTGCCAGCAGCATTCAACAGGGTACTGGAAACACCATATATTTT. Translated: CASSIQQGTGNTIYF.

J is TRBJ2-7 and V is TRBV6-2 or TRBV6-3; 8 bases are a match to TRBD2. V lost 2 bases and J lost 5; bases outside the gene matches: 8. The germline V gene encodes CDR1 MNHEY and CDR2 SVGEGT. CDR3 length equals 15 residues. The CDR3 DNA follows: TGTGCCAGCAGTTACCCGGGACTAGGATTGGACGAGCAGTACTTC. This encodes CASSYPGLGLDEQYF.

The chain employs TRBV12-3 or TRBV12-4 and TRBJ1-1, with D tentatively TRBD1 (6 bases). V lost 6 bases, J lost 10 bases, and 12 bases lay in between. CDR3 length: 11 residues. The CDR3 DNA sequence: TGTGCCAGCAGCCAGGGGACTTTAGCTTTCTTT. Protein product: CASSQGTLAFF.

The chain joins TRBV19 to TRBJ2-1; the match to TRBD1 covers 9 bases. Germline CDR1 reads LNHDA; CDR2 reads SQIVND (reference sequence). After removal of 5 bases from V and 8 bases from J, the junction contained 10 bases not matched to a gene. The CDR3 is 15 residues long. CDR3 protein: CASSSGTGQWDEQFF. CDR3 sequence (DNA): TGTGCCAGTAGTTCCGGGACAGGGCAATGGGATGAGCAGTTCTTC. Full variable domain (remainder filled in from reference TRBV19 and TRBJ2-1): DGGITQSPKYLFRKEGQNVTLSCEQNLNHDAMYWYRQDPGQGLRLIYYSQIVNDFQKGDIAEGYSVSREKKESFPLTVTSAQKNPTAFYLCASSSGTGQWDEQFFGPGTRLTVL.

The chain employs TRBV11-2 and TRBJ1-1; TRBD1 matches at 11 bases. This CDR3 has 14 amino acids. Germline V gene sequence: CDR1 SGHAT, CDR2 FQNNGV. V shed 5 bases, J shed 5 bases, and the junction held 4 bases outside the gene matches. The DNA of the CDR3 is TGTGCCAGCAGCCCCGGACAGGGGGCTACTGAAGCTTTCTTT. Protein product: CASSPGQGATEAFF.

The table lists this clone with a count of one. The chain is built from TRBV4-1 and TRBJ1-1; TRBD1 matches at 10 bases. Unmatched junction bases numbered 3, after V lost 4 bases and J lost 7 bases. This CDR3 has 13 residues. The germline V gene encodes CDR1 MGHRA and CDR2 YSYEKL. CDR3 sequence: CASSPDRGREAFF. CDR3 nucleotides: TGCGCCAGCAGCCCCGACAGGGGGCGTGAAGCTTTCTTT.

The chain links TRBV3-1 (or the pseudogene TRBV3-2) to TRBJ2-1; maybe TRBD2 (5 bases). Trimming cost V 5 bases and J 4 bases, with 12 bases left between them. This CDR3 has 14 amino acids. Germline V CDR1 and CDR2: LGHDT, YNNKEL (reference sequence). The CDR3 here is CASSTTTSYNEQFF. Here the CDR3 DNA reads TGTGCCAGCAGCACTACCACTAGTTACAATGAGCAGTTCTTC.

This chain uses TRBV14 with TRBJ2-6, with D possibly matching TRBD1 (5 bases). Germline V gene data show CDR1 as SGHDN and CDR2 as FVKESK. This CDR3 region has 18 residues. The V end was cut by 0 bases, the J end by 0 bases, with 12 bases between. The CDR3: CASSQEGALYSGANVLTF. The CDR3 nucleotides read TGTGCCAGCAGCCAAGAAGGGGCTCTCTACTCTGGGGCCAACGTCCTGACTTTC.

The chain carries TRBV18 and TRBJ1-2, with TRBD1 matching over 10 bases. This CDR3 contains 13 residues. Per germline, CDR1 KGHSH and CDR2 LQKENI. The trim removed 8 bases at V and 9 bases at J, leaving 9 bases unmatched. Here the CDR3 DNA reads TGTGCCAGCCAACCGAGACAGGGGGCTAGCTACACCTTC. Protein sequence: CASQPRQGASYTF.

V usage is TRBV16 and J usage is TRBJ1-1; 7 nucleotides agree with TRBD1. The CDR3 covers 13 residues. J lost 11 bases, V lost 1 base, and 7 bases had no gene match. Germline V gene data show CDR1 as KGHSY and CDR2 as FQNENV. CDR3 in amino acids: CASSQFGAGGAFF. Written as DNA, the CDR3 is TGTGCCAGCAGCCAATTCGGGGCAGGGGGGGCTTTCTTT. Full variable domain (rest looked up from reference TRBV16 and TRBJ1-1): GEEVAQTPKHLVRGEGQKAKLYCAPIKGHSYVFWYQQVLKNEFKFLISFQNENVFDETGMPKERFSAKCLPNSPCSLEIQATKLEDSAVYFCASSQFGAGGAFFGQGTRLTVV.

The chain carries TRBV15 and TRBJ2-7; D gene uncertain. This CDR3 region has 16 residues. V was clipped by 0 bases and J by 1 base, with 13 bases between them. Germline lookup yields CDR1 LNHNV and CDR2 YYDKDF (reference sequence). CDR3 protein: CATSRDRVAWSYEQYF. The CDR3 DNA reads as TGTGCCACCAGCAGAGATCGAGTAGCATGGTCCTACGAGCAGTACTTC.

This clone was found once. The rearrangement uses TRBV9 and TRBJ1-1; D ambiguous. Germline lookup yields CDR1 SGDLS and CDR2 YYNGEE. V was cut by 1 base and J by 5 bases, with 12 bases left in between. The CDR3 is 14 amino acids. In DNA form, the CDR3 reads TGTGCCAGCAGCGTAACGGGAGAGGTTACTGAAGCTTTCTTT. Translating it yields CASSVTGEVTEAFF.

The V call is TRBV7-9, the J call TRBJ1-1; 8 bases agree with TRBD1. This CDR3 contains 12 residues. The germline V gene has CDR1 SEHNR and CDR2 FQNEAQ (reference sequence). After removal of 8 bases from V and 4 bases from J, the junction contained 3 bases not matched to a gene. The CDR3 protein is CASRTGGTEAFF. In DNA form, the CDR3 reads TGTGCCAGCCGCACAGGGGGCACTGAAGCTTTCTTT.

The chain employs TRBV12-3 or TRBV12-4 and TRBJ1-2, with D possibly TRBD1 on 6 matching bases. Trimming took off 6 bases at V and 4 bases at J, with 9 bases between the two ends. The CDR3 sequence is 12 residues long. Here the CDR3 DNA reads TGTGCCAGCAGCTTGGACAGCTATGGCTACACCTTC. Translation gives CASSLDSYGYTF.

The V gene is TRBV18, the J gene TRBJ2-5; the D is unclear. The germline V gene has CDR1 KGHSH and CDR2 LQKENI. This CDR3 comprises 17 residues. V shed 0 bases and J shed 3 bases, with 17 bases lying between them. The CDR3 nucleotides read TGTGCCAGCTCACCACCGGTTGGCGCGCCTCGGGAAGAGACCCAGTACTTC. As protein: CASSPPVGAPREETQYF.

The chain recombines TRBV6-1 with TRBJ1-6; D gene uncertain. The germline CDR1 and CDR2 sequences are MNHNS and SASEGT. V was pared by 2 bases and J by 7 bases, with 12 bases between. The CDR3 has 15 residues. The CDR3 DNA reads TGTGCCAGCAGTGAAATTAGGACTTTGAATTCACCCCTCCACTTT. Translated: CASSEIRTLNSPLHF.

In DNA form, the CDR3 reads TGCGCCAGCAGTGAGAACGGCTTAAATTCACCCCTCCACTTT. This gives the protein CASSENGLNSPLHF. The chain joins TRBV10-1 to TRBJ1-6; no reliable D call. The germline V and J ends were trimmed by 2 bases and 7 bases, with 9 bases remaining between them. The V gene's germline CDR1 is WNHNN and CDR2 SYGVQD (reference sequence). This CDR3 spans 14 amino acids.

The chain carries TRBV7-9 and TRBJ1-6; 7 bases map to TRBD1. V was pared by 4 bases and J by 9 bases, with 9 bases of the junction left unmatched. CDR3 length equals 15 residues. Germline lookup yields CDR1 SEHNR and CDR2 FQNEAQ (reference sequence). The CDR3 sequence: CASSSTTGVPSPLHF. CDR3 nucleotide sequence: TGTGCCAGCAGCTCAACTACAGGGGTACCTTCACCCCTCCACTTT.

This chain links TRBV10-3 with TRBJ1-1, with D uncertain. This CDR3 spans 14 amino acids. Germline CDR1 ENHRY, CDR2 SYGVKD. V shed 2 bases and J shed 0 bases, with 7 bases lying between them. The CDR3 reads CAISEPGLNTEAFF. In nucleotides, the CDR3 is TGTGCCATCAGTGAGCCGGGCTTGAACACTGAAGCTTTCTTT.

This clone was detected only a few times. J is TRBJ2-7 and V is TRBV12-3 or TRBV12-4; D perhaps matches TRBD2 (5 bases). The CDR3 runs 13 residues. V was pared by 7 bases and J by 5 bases, with 15 bases between. In DNA, the CDR3 is TGTGCCAGCAAAGAGGGATCTGGGGACGAGCAGTACTTC. Protein product: CASKEGSGDEQYF.

The rearrangement links TRBV29-1 to TRBJ2-3; a possible D gene is TRBD2 (6 bases). Trimming removed 3 bases from V and 6 bases from J, with 10 bases in between. Germline V gives CDR1 SQVTM, CDR2 ANQGSEA. The CDR3 runs to 12 residues. The CDR3 loop reads CSVERGTDTQYF. DNA for the CDR3: TGCAGCGTTGAGCGGGGTACGGATACGCAGTATTTT.

J is TRBJ1-4 and V is TRBV4-2, with D uncertain. Germline CDR1 and CDR2: LGHNA and YNFKEQ. CDR3 size: 17 residues. The V end was cut by 0 bases, the J end by 6 bases, with 17 bases between. This CDR3 reads CASSQDHVSGGYEKLFF. CDR3 sequence (DNA): TGTGCCAGCAGCCAAGACCACGTATCCGGCGGCTATGAAAAACTGTTTTTT.

This chain uses TRBV4-2 with TRBJ1-5, with D tentatively TRBD1 (5 bases). CDR3 length: 16 residues. In germline, CDR1 is LGHNA, CDR2 YNFKEQ. Trimming removed 1 base from V and 6 bases from J, with 16 bases in between. CDR3 amino acids: CASSQAGGEGSQPQHF. The CDR3 nucleotides read TGTGCCAGCAGCCAAGCGGGGGGGGAAGGAAGTCAGCCCCAGCATTTT.

V usage is TRBV6-5 and J usage is TRBJ1-1; tentatively, D is TRBD1 (5 bases). CDR1 and CDR2 from the germline V gene are MNHEY and SVGAGI. CDR3 length: 15 residues. V was pared by 7 bases and J by 3 bases, with 18 bases between. Here the CDR3 DNA reads TGTGCCAGCACTAGCCCTAGTCAGGGACACACTGAAGCTTTCTTT. Protein sequence: CASTSPSQGHTEAFF.

This chain links TRBV5-1 with TRBJ2-5; the D gene is possibly TRBD2 (6 bases). Germline V gene sequence: CDR1 SGHRS, CDR2 YFSETQ. This CDR3 spans 15 amino acids. V was clipped by 7 bases and J by 4 bases, with 20 bases between them. CDR3 DNA sequence: TGCGCCAGCGGCCAATCAGGGACTCCACGAGAGACCCAGTACTTC. Its protein product is CASGQSGTPRETQYF.

V is TRBV9 and J is TRBJ2-5; D is possibly TRBD1 or TRBD2 (7 bases each). The V end was cut by 4 bases, the J end by 4 bases, with 14 bases between. The CDR3 runs 14 residues. Germline CDR1 and CDR2: SGDLS and YYNGEE. Written as DNA, the CDR3 is TGTGCCAGCAGCCCAGGGGGGGCAGTAGAGACCCAGTACTTC. Translating it yields CASSPGGAVETQYF. The whole variable domain, remainder taken from reference TRBV9 and TRBJ2-5, is DSGVTQTPKHLITATGQRVTLRCSPRSGDLSVYWYQQSLDQGLQFLIQYYNGEERAKGNILERFSAQQFPDLHSELNLSSLELGDSALYFCASSPGGAVETQYFGPGTRLLVL.

This chain joins TRBV19 and TRBJ1-1; 9 nucleotides agree with TRBD1. J was trimmed by 3 bases and V by 6 bases; bases with no gene match: 8. The CDR3 loop spans 15 amino acids. Germline lookup yields CDR1 LNHDA and CDR2 SQIVND (reference sequence). The CDR3: CASSEMGTGHTEAFF. The CDR3 coding sequence is TGTGCCAGTAGCGAGATGGGGACAGGGCACACTGAAGCTTTCTTT.